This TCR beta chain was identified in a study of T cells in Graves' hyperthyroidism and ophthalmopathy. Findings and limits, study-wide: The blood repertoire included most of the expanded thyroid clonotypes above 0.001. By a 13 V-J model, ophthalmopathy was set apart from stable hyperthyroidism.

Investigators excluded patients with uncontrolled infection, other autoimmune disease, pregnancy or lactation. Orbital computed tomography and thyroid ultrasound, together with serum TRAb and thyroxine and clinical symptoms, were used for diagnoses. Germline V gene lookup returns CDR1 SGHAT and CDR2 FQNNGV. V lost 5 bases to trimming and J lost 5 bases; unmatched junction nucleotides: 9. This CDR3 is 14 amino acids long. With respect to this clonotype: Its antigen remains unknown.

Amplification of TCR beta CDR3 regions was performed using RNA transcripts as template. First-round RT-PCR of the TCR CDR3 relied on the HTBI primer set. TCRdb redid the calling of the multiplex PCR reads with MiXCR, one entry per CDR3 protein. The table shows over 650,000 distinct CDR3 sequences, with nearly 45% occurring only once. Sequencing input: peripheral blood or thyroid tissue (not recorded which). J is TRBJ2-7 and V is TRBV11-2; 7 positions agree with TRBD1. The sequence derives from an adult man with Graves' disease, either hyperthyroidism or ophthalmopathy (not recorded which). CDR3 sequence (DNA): TGTGCCAGCAGCCAAGGGAGACAGGGCAACGAGCAGTACTTC. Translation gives CASSQGRQGNEQYF.